This TCR beta chain came from a study of control samples from healthy donors and cancer patients. TCRdb keeps only in-frame clones here, not all; method: immunoSEQ multiplex PCR. The sample records around 180,000 clones, almost 90% being singletons. With 3 bases clipped from V and 8 bases from J, the junction kept 9 bases outside the gene matches. Germline V gene sequence: CDR1 SQVTM, CDR2 ANQGSEA. This CDR3 has 14 amino acids. A single count supports this clone. Other nucleotide sequences from this sample produce the same CDR3. The sequenced sample consisted of blood. This sequence originates from a woman in her twenties or thirties in good health. The V gene is TRBV29-1, the J gene TRBJ1-2; 10 nucleotides line up with TRBD1. CDR3 residues: CSVEWGQGSGGYTF. The CDR3 DNA sequence: TGCAGCGTTGAGTGGGGACAGGGGTCGGGGGGCTACACCTTC.